The present TCR beta chain was sequenced within a study of cytomegalovirus exposure and HLA in healthy donors (dated by TCRdb to between 2016 and 2019). A note on the overall study: An earlier analysis of roughly 570 of the donors reported 276 Gb of sequence data and approximately 120 million unique TCR beta sequences obtained from about 179 million T cells. An early release covering around 630 HLA-typed donors comprised about 300 gigabases of sequencing data and tens of millions of unique TCR sequences. Of the roughly 400 genotyped donors, roughly 80% fell in the genetic ancestry cluster associated with self-reported Caucasian donors. The study aimed to test whether signatures of past pathogen exposure could be identified by cataloging public T cell receptors. The T cell repertoires of some 670 subjects were profiled by immunosequencing and related to cytomegalovirus serostatus. A separate validation cohort of 100 to 150 different subjects was used in addition to the roughly 670-subject first cohort. To predict cytomegalovirus infection status, the study combined high-throughput TCR immunosequencing, statistical association of individual TCRs with disease status, and machine learning. A later analysis re-examined previously published TCR beta repertoires from about 670 donors and added high-resolution HLA genotyping to investigate patterns of TCR occurrence. In the later analysis, no new phenotypic data were used to find candidate immune exposures; instead, reliance was placed on TCR beta sequences and their occurrence across donors. In an earlier analysis of roughly 540 of the donors, high-throughput TCR beta sequencing was used to judge whether each TCR beta V gene segment behaved as functional or pseudogenic. Alongside the repertoire data, information on donor age, sex, ethnicity and CMV serostatus was compiled. A later genetic analysis used genome-wide SNP genotypes for about 65% of the roughly 670 donors, treating that subset as a discovery cohort. Every discovery cohort repertoire had been produced on one sequencing platform. HLA typing covered class I and class II loci at four-digit resolution. Typing coverage differed by locus: A, B, C, DRB1 and DQB1 were typed in about 620-640 donors, DQA1 in about 510, DPA1 in nearly 610, and DPB1 in 400 to 480. Four to six DR-DQ haplotypes were handled as single units for association and clustering, since linkage in the cohort was strong. Among several hundred genotyped donors of the cohort, an average of about 240,000 unique TCR beta nucleotide sequences was sequenced per donor, of which about 18% were non-productive.

Summary of the overall study and its limitations: Because some donors lacked HLA typing at each locus, the association tests relied only on the typed subset. In a later genetic analysis, a missense DCLRE1C variant was associated with V-gene and J-gene trimming of TCR beta chains, and the association was replicated in an independent cohort. Most CMV-associated TCR beta chains appeared to be HLA-restricted in a later analysis, and the HLA associations seemed to be driven largely by CMV exposure. At a false discovery rate of 0.05, a later analysis linked about 17,000 TCR beta sequences to specific HLA alleles. It was suggested by the authors that the approach could potentially be generalized to other disease states and immunological phenotypes. Across donors, most TCR sequences were observed very rarely, whereas some public TCRs were present in many individuals. Correlated functional status among segregating V segments might reflect linkage disequilibrium, but an unknown experimental factor could not be ruled out. A further reported finding was that TCR beta sequences accurately predicted the HLA-A and HLA-B alleles for most subjects in the first cohort. CMV serostatus was the only immune exposure information available for the cohort. The study listed approximately 150 TCR beta chains as associated with cytomegalovirus. In vitro tests confirmed that a few of the cytomegalovirus-associated TCR beta chains recognize cytomegalovirus antigens. Because counts were too low, some 17 rarely observed V segments, including chromosome 9 orphons, were excluded from the earlier analysis of 587 of the donors. Compared with the 666-donor mean, donors in an Asian-associated ancestry cluster had fewer N-insertions in productive TCRs, according to a later genetic analysis. A cluster of highly shared sequence variants was judged likely to represent a technical artifact of the sequencing pipeline. In a later analysis, HLA-associated TCR beta chains were found to be more clonally expanded and to have lower generation probabilities than equally common non-associated chains. In both the original and validation cohorts, the classifier was reported to diagnose cytomegalovirus status with high specificity and sensitivity. Assigning TCR associations to individual alleles was difficult when HLA alleles, especially DR and DQ, strongly co-occurred. Several of the top co-occurrence clusters appeared to be linked to parvovirus B19, influenza, CMV and Epstein-Barr virus, according to a later analysis. In an earlier analysis of 500 to 650 of the donors, most TCR beta V segments appeared in productive rearrangements about 87% or about 30% of the time, broadly matching IMGT annotations. In this cohort, only TCR beta chains were sequenced, and detectable features were limited by the absence of alpha or paired-chain data. According to a later analysis, TCR association rates differed among HLA loci, with DRB1 alleles showing the most associated TCRs and HLA-C alleles showing the fewest. Presence/absence analyses assumed roughly uniform sequencing depth across donors, an assumption that may not hold.

The library was made by the immunoSEQ multiplex PCR assay. For the multiplex PCR, a mixture combining 60 forward primers for TCR Vbeta segments and 13 reverse primers for TCR Jbeta segments was used. The CDR3 region of rearranged TCR beta genes was amplified from genomic DNA with a multiplex PCR assay. The Illumina HiSeq System was used to sequence the amplified TCR beta libraries as 87-base-pair reads. On the study's bioinformatics: A later analysis tallied roughly 76 million unique TCR beta chains across the 666 repertoires, and about 12 million of those chains were shared by two or more donors. To remove PCR and sequencing errors, raw reads were error-corrected and collapsed into unique sequences using a nearest-neighbor algorithm that merged closely related sequences. Alignment of CDR3 sequences to IMGT reference sequences was used to assign V, D and J gene segments. For a sequence to be retained, a match of at least six nucleotides to both a V gene segment and a J gene segment was required. A rearrangement counted as productive if the CDR3 had no stop codons and remained in frame with V and J, and every other rearrangement counted as non-productive. CDR3 was defined by IMGT convention, running from the second conserved V-encoded cysteine to the conserved J-encoded phenylalanine. Sequences without an unambiguous match to a single V gene segment were excluded from the earlier analysis of almost 600 of the donors. An earlier analysis of some 610 of the donors called V segments functional above 56.7% productive rearrangements and segregating when the between-donor standard deviation exceeded 5%. A statistical classification framework was developed to diagnose cytomegalovirus status using the catalog of TCR beta chain sequences. A later analysis assigned V and J genes by comparing TCR nucleotide sequences with IMGT/GENE-DB human TR gene sequences. Using the TCRdist pipeline, a later analysis assigned CDR3 sequences along with most-parsimonious VDJ recombination scenarios. A later analysis defined each TCR beta chain by its CDR3 amino acid sequence plus V-gene family, and excluded reads lacking a unique V-gene family. As a way to deal with suspected cross-contamination and a sequencing artifact, a later analysis dropped more than 500 nucleotide sequences that were highly shared and had low generation probability. In a later analysis, a clonal expansion index was calculated for each public chain from normalized within-repertoire ranks of inferred template counts. In a later analysis, generation probabilities were computed using a VDJ recombination model fitted to out-of-frame rearrangements, and the results were checked against IGoR. In a later analysis, TCR-TCR, TCR-HLA and TCR-CMV co-occurrence was scored with hypergeometric tests, and a repertoire-size bias correction was applied to TCR pairs. False discovery rates were estimated in a later analysis by permuting HLA or CMV assignments 20 times. In a later analysis, co-occurring TCRs were grouped with DBSCAN, and TCRdist sequence similarity was added when clustering was performed within HLA-allele-positive subsets. For co-occurrence clustering, repertoires with fewer than 30,000 or more than 120,000 public chains were excluded, along with roughly five repertoires with anomalous nucleotide sharing. In TCRdb, the immuneACCESS table is reduced to in-frame sequences with V and J assigned. These tables do not hold every clone; where another copy was compared, an unresolved V gene accounts for under half, and the others remain unexplained. D and trimming were read from the DNA, whereas the V and J calls and clone size are those reported in that table. This sample gives 120,000 or so clones in total; 75% to 80% of them show up just once. In total, the top ten clones hold 6.3% of the sample.

In its sample, this clone was seen a few times. It lacks a known antigen. Base qualities are missing; no much larger clone stands one base away. The cohort was made up of about 610 healthy bone marrow donors. All cohort members were sampled while nominally healthy, although unrecorded immune exposures were likely present. The donor tested CMV seronegative, placing the donor among the 350 to 400 seronegative members of the cohort. A peripheral blood sample was provided by each donor, and peripheral blood mononuclear cells were used for TCR beta sequencing. The Qiagen DNeasy Blood Extraction Kit was used to extract genomic DNA from the blood cell samples. This sequence originates from a woman aged 40 to 50 in good health and CMV-seronegative. Specimen: PBMCs.

The CDR3 is CASSGQGANTEAFF. The DNA reads as follows: TGTGCCAGCTCAGGACAGGGGGCGAACACTGAAGCTTTCTTT. This chain is built from TRBV18 and TRBJ1-1, with 11 bases matching TRBD1. CDR1 and CDR2 (KGHSH, LQKENI) derive from the germline V gene. Trimming removed 5 bases from V and 1 base from J; the gene matches leave 0 bases unexplained. From cysteine to phenylalanine, the CDR3 is 14 amino acids long. Solely the CDR3 DNA is kept, with 42 bases framed from the first base.